This T cell receptor beta chain was captured in a study of cytomegalovirus exposure and HLA in healthy donors. Points on this clone: What it binds is unknown.

Between the trimmed V and J ends, which lost 7 bases and 1 base, there was a span of 11 bases. Germline CDR1 and CDR2: SQVTM and ANQGSEA. This CDR3 has 12 amino acids. Study results and caveats: The study labeled 150 or so TCR beta chains cytomegalovirus-associated. In a later analysis, first-cohort TCR clusters were found to tend to co-occur in the 130 or so validation repertoires. A few chains linked to CMV were shown in vitro to be specific for CMV antigens.

Profiling relied on immunoSEQ multiplex PCR, and the TCRdb table lists in-frame clones only, not all of them. The sample lists around 250,000 clones, 80% to 95% seen once, with 3.1% in the top ten. Sequences were obtained from PBMCs. The chain links TRBV29-1 to TRBJ2-7; D is undetermined. The receptor comes from a woman under 40 in good health and CMV-seronegative. The chain's CDR3 is CSAGDWSYEQYF. The CDR3 bases are TGCAGCGCTGGGGATTGGTCCTACGAGCAGTACTTC.